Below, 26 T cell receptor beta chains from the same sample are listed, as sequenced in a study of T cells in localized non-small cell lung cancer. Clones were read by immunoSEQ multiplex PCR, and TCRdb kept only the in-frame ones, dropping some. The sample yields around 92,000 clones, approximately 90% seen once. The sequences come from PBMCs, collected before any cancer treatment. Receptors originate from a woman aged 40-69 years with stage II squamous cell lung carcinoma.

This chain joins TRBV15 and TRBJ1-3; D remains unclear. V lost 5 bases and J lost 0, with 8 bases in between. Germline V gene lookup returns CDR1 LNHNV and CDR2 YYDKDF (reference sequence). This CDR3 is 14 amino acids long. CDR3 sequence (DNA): TGTGCCACCAGCGGCGACTTCTCTGGAAACACCATATATTTT. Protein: CATSGDFSGNTIYF.

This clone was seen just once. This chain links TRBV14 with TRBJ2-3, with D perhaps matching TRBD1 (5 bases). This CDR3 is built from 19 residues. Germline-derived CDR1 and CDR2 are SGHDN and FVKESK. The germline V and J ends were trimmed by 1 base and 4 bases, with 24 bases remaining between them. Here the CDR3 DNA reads TGTGCCAGCAGCCAAGTCGACCGGTGGGGCAGCCCTCGCCCAGATACGCAGTATTTT. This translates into CASSQVDRWGSPRPDTQYF.

CDR3 in amino acids: CASRPWDRPYEQYF. The CDR3, as DNA: TGTGCCAGCAGACCCTGGGACAGGCCCTACGAGCAGTACTTC. The J gene is TRBJ2-7, the V gene TRBV6-5, with 8 bases lining up with TRBD1. This CDR3 has 14 residues. The ends lost 6 bases at V and 2 bases at J; junction bases unmatched: 6. Germline V gene sequence: CDR1 MNHEY, CDR2 SVGAGI.

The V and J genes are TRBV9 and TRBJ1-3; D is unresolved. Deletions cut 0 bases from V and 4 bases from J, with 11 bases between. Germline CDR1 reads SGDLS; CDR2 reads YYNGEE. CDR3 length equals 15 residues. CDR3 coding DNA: TGTGCCAGCAGCGTAGGCGAAGGCGCCGGAAACACCATATATTTT. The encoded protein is CASSVGEGAGNTIYF.

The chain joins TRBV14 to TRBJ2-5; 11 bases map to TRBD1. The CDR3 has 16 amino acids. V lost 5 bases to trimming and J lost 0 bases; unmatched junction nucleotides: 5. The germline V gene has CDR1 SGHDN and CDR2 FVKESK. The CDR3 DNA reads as TGTGCCAGCAGCTCCTGGGACAGGGGGAACCAAGAGACCCAGTACTTC. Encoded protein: CASSSWDRGNQETQYF.

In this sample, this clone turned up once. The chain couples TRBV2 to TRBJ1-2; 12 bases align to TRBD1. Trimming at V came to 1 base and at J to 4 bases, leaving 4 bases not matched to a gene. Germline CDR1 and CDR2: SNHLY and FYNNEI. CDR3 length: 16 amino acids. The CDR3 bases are TGTGCCAGCAGTGAAGTTGGGACAGGGGGCCTCTATGGCTACACCTTC. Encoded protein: CASSEVGTGGLYGYTF.

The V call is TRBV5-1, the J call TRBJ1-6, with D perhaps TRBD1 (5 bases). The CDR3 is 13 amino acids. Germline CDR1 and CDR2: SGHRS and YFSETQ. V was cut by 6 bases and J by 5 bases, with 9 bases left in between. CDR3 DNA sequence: TGCGCCAGCACCCTAGGGGATAATTCACCCCTCCACTTT. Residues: CASTLGDNSPLHF.

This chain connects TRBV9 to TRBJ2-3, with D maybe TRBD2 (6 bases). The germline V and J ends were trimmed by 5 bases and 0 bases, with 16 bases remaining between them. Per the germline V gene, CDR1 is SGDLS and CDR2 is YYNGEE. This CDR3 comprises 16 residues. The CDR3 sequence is CASSLLTGASTDTQYF. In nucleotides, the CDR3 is TGTGCCAGCAGTCTCCTGACGGGAGCTAGCACAGATACGCAGTATTTT.

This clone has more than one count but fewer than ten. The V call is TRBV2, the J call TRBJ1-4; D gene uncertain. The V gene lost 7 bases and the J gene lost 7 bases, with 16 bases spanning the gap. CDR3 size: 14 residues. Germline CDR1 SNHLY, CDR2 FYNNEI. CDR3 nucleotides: TGTGCCAGCAATGGGAACACCCTCGGTGAAAAACTGTTTTTT. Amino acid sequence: CASNGNTLGEKLFF.

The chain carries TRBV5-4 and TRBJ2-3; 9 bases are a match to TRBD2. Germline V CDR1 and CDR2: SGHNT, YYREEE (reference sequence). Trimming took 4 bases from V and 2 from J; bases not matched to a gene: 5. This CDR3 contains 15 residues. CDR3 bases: TGTGCCAGCAGCACCGGACTAGCGCCCACAGATACGCAGTATTTT. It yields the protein CASSTGLAPTDTQYF.

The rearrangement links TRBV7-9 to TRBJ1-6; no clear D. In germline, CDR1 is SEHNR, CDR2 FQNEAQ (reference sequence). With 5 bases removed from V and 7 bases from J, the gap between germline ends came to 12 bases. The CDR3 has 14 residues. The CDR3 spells CASSPEGRNSPLHF. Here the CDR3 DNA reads TGTGCCAGCAGCCCAGAGGGTCGGAATTCACCCCTCCACTTT.

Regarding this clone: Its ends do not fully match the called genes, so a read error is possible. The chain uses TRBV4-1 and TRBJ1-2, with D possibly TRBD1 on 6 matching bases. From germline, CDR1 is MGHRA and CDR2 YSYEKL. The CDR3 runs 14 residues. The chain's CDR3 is CASSQDQAGTLTYF. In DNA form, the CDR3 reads TGCGCCAGCAGCCAAGATCAAGCCGGGACATTAACCTACTTC.

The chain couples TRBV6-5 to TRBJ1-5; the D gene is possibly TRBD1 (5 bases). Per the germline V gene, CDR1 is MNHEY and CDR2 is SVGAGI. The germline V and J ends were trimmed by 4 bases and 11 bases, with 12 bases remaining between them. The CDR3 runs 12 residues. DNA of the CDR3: TGTGCCAGCAGTTCCCCGGGGGGATCCCAGCATTTT. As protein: CASSSPGGSQHF.

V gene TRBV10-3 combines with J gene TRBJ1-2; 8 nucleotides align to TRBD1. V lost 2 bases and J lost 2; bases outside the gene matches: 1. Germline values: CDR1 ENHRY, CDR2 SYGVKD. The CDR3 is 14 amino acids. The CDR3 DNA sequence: TGTGCCATCAGTGAGAACAGGGGGAACTATGGCTACACCTTC. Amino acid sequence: CAISENRGNYGYTF.

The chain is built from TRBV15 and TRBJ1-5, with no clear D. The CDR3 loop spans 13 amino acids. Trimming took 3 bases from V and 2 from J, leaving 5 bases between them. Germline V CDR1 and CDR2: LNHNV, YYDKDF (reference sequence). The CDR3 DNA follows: TGTGCCACCAGCAGGATGGGCAATCAGCCCCAGCATTTT. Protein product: CATSRMGNQPQHF.

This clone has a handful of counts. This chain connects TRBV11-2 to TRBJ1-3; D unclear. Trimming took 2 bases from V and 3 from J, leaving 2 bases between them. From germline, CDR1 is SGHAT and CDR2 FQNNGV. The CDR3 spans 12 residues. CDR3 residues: CASSLHGNTIYF. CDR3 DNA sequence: TGTGCCAGCAGCTTACATGGAAACACCATATATTTT.

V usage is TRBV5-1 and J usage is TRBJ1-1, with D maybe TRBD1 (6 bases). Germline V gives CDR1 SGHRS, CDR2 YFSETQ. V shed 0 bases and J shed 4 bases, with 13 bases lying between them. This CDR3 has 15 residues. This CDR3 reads CASSLEGGGLTEAFF. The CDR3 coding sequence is TGCGCCAGCAGCTTGGAAGGAGGGGGTCTCACTGAAGCTTTCTTT.

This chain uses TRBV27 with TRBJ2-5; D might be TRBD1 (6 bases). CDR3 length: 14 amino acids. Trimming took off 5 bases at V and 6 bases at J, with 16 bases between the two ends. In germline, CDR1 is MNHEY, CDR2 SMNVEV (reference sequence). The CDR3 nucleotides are TGTGCCAGCAGTCCCGGGACAACCTTTAAGACCCAGTACTTC. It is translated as CASSPGTTFKTQYF.

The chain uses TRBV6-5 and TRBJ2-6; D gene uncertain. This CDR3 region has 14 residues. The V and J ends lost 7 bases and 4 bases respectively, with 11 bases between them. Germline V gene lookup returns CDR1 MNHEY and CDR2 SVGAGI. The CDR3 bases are TGTGCCAGCACGGCAGGCCCGGGGGCCAACGTCCTGACTTTC. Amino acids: CASTAGPGANVLTF.

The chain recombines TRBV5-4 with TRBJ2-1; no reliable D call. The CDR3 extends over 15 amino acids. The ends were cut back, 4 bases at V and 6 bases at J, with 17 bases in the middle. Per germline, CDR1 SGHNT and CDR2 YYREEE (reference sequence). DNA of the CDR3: TGTGCCAGCAGCAGAGACTCCCACACGGGCAATGAGCAGTTCTTC. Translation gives CASSRDSHTGNEQFF.

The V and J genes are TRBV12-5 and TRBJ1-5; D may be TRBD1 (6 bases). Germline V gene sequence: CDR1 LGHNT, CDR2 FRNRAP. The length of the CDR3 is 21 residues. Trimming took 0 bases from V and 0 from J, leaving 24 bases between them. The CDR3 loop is CASGLVGWPGVGVYSNQPQHF. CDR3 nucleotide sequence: TGTGCTAGTGGTTTGGTAGGTTGGCCAGGGGTCGGGGTCTATAGCAATCAGCCCCAGCATTTT. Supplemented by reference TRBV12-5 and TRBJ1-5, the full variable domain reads DARVTQTPRHKVTEMGQEVTMRCQPILGHNTVFWYRQTMMQGLELLAYFRNRAPLDDSGMPKDRFSAEMPDATLATLKIQPSEPRDSAVYFCASGLVGWPGVGVYSNQPQHFGDGTRLSIL.

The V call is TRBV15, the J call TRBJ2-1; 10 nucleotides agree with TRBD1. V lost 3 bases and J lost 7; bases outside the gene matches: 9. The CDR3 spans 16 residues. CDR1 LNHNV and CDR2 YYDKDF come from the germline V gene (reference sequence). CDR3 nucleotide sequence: TGTGCCACCAGCAGGGGGTGGGACAGGGGTGTGAATGAGCAGTTCTTC. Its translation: CATSRGWDRGVNEQFF.

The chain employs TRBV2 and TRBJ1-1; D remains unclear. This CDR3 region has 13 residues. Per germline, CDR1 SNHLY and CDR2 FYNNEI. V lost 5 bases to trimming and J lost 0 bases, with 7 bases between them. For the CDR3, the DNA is TGTGCCAGCAGTTTAAGGGTGAACACTGAAGCTTTCTTT. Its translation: CASSLRVNTEAFF.

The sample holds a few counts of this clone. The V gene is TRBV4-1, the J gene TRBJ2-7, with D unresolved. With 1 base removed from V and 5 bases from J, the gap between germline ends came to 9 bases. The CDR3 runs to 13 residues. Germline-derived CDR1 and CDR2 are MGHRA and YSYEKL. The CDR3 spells CASSQGSWNEQYF. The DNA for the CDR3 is TGCGCCAGCAGCCAAGGAAGTTGGAACGAGCAGTACTTC.

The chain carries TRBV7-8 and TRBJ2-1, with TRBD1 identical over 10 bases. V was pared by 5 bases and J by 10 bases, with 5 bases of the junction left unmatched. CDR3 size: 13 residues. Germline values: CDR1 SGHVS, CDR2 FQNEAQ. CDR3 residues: CASSIDRGREQFF. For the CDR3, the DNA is TGTGCCAGCAGCATCGACAGGGGGCGCGAGCAGTTCTTC. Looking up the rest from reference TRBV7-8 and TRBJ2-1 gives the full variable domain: GAGVSQSPRYKVAKRGQDVALRCDPISGHVSLFWYQQALGQGPEFLTYFQNEAQLDKSGLPSDRFFAERPEGSVSTLKIQRTQQEDSAVYLCASSIDRGREQFFGPGTRLTVL.

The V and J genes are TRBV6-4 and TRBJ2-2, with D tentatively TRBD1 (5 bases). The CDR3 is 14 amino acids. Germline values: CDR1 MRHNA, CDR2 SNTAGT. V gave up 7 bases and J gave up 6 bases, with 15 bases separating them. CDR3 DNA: TGTGCCAGCACCCGAAGCCCAGGGTCCGGGGAGCTGTTTTTT. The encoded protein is CASTRSPGSGELFF.